The 20 T cell receptor beta chains in this list originate from one sample, sequenced in a study of glioma-infiltrating T cells after dendritic cell vaccination. Time point noted: after dendritic cell vaccination, including at tumor progression/relapse. This table comes from immunoSEQ multiplex PCR, and its TCRdb copy is limited to in-frame clones, with some not included. Of tens of thousands of clones listed, around nine tenths were seen once; the top ten hold around a tenth. The source material was blood, sampled after dendritic cell vaccination. The receptors here all came from a human donor with glioblastoma.

The chain carries TRBV5-4 and TRBJ2-5; D might be TRBD2 (6 bases). CDR3 size: 16 residues. Per germline, CDR1 SGHNT and CDR2 YYREEE (reference sequence). Trimming took 10 bases from V and 2 from J, leaving 24 bases between them. The DNA for the CDR3 is TGTGCCGGCACGAAAGGCTTGGGGGGTCGGCAAGAGACCCAGTACTTC. Translation gives CAGTKGLGGRQETQYF.

The chain joins TRBV7-2 to TRBJ1-5; 9 bases are shared with TRBD1. The CDR3 extends over 15 amino acids. Germline V gives CDR1 SGHTA, CDR2 FQGNSA. Germline trimming cut 4 bases from V and 7 bases from J; bases unmatched to any gene: 8. The CDR3 spells CASSWDREGWQPQHF. The CDR3, as DNA: TGTGCCAGCAGCTGGGACAGGGAAGGATGGCAGCCCCAGCATTTT.

This chain connects TRBV29-1 to TRBJ2-1, with TRBD2 matching 11 bases. The V and J ends lost 7 bases and 3 bases, in that order; junction bases with no gene match: 5. The germline V gene encodes CDR1 SQVTM and CDR2 ANQGSEA. This CDR3 spans 14 amino acids. The DNA of the CDR3 is TGCAGCGCTTCACTAGCGGGGGACTACAATGAGCAGTTCTTC. This encodes CSASLAGDYNEQFF.

This clone was seen more than once but under ten times. The gene calls are TRBV9 and TRBJ2-3, with 8 bases that match TRBD1. The CDR3 sequence is 14 residues long. In germline, CDR1 is SGDLS, CDR2 YYNGEE. After removal of 4 bases from V and 4 bases from J, the junction contained 5 bases not matched to a gene. DNA for the CDR3: TGTGCCAGCAGCCGACAGGGGATGTCAGATACGCAGTATTTT. Translating gives CASSRQGMSDTQYF.

The rearrangement joins TRBV6-5 to TRBJ1-2; tentative D call: TRBD1 (5 bases). This CDR3 region has 13 residues. Deletions cut 6 bases from V and 6 bases from J, with 14 bases between. Per the germline V gene, CDR1 is MNHEY and CDR2 is SVGAGI. The chain's CDR3 is CASRGDLYDGYTF. The CDR3 nucleotides read TGTGCCAGCAGGGGGGACTTATATGATGGCTACACCTTC.

J is TRBJ2-1 and V is TRBV10-2; 7 nucleotides align to TRBD2. Germline V gene sequence: CDR1 WSHSY, CDR2 SAAADI. CDR3 length: 15 residues. Unmatched junction bases numbered 16, after V lost 7 bases and J lost 10 bases. The CDR3 reads CASTPGLLERGEQFF. CDR3 bases: TGCGCCAGCACTCCGGGACTTTTGGAGCGGGGCGAGCAGTTCTTC.

The rearrangement joins TRBV2 to TRBJ2-6, with TRBD1 matching over 7 bases. V trimming: 9 bases; J trimming: 0 bases; junction bases outside the gene matches: 2. The CDR3 is made up of 14 amino acids. CDR1 and CDR2 from the germline V gene are SNHLY and FYNNEI. This chain's CDR3 is CARTGPSGANVLTF. The CDR3, as DNA: TGTGCCAGGACAGGGCCCTCTGGGGCCAACGTCCTGACTTTC.

This sequence joins TRBV6-1 and TRBJ1-1; 10 bases align to TRBD1. CDR3 size: 16 residues. J gave up 3 bases and V 4 bases, and 8 bases lay outside the gene matches. Germline lookup yields CDR1 MNHNS and CDR2 SASEGT. The CDR3: CASSGGQGEPYTEAFF. DNA of the CDR3: TGTGCCAGCAGTGGCGGACAGGGGGAACCCTACACTGAAGCTTTCTTT.

The chain is built from TRBV7-2 and TRBJ2-7; D is possibly TRBD2 (7 bases). Trimming stripped 5 bases from V and 2 bases from J, with 16 bases between. The CDR3 runs 15 residues. CDR1 is SGHTA and CDR2 is FQGNSA in the germline V gene. The CDR3 loop is CASSEGGGPTYEQYF. DNA for the CDR3: TGTGCCAGCAGCGAAGGGGGAGGGCCCACCTACGAGCAGTACTTC.

The J gene is TRBJ1-4, the V gene TRBV27; D not certain. The CDR3 consists of 15 residues. Between the trimmed V and J ends, which lost 3 bases and 0 bases, there was a span of 8 bases. In germline, CDR1 is MNHEY, CDR2 SMNVEV (reference sequence). The CDR3 loop is CASSLRGATNEKLFF. In nucleotides, the CDR3 is TGTGCCAGCAGTTTGAGAGGAGCAACTAATGAAAAACTGTTTTTT.

There are a few counts of this clone. This chain links TRBV6-1 with TRBJ1-1; a possible D gene is TRBD1 (5 bases). The ends were cut back, 4 bases at V and 5 bases at J, with 14 bases in the middle. Germline assignment: CDR1 MNHNS and CDR2 SASEGT. The CDR3 loop spans 14 amino acids. The CDR3 coding sequence is TGTGCCAGCAGTGTTTGGACATCGAGGACTGAAGCTTTCTTT. Its translation: CASSVWTSRTEAFF.

V usage is TRBV19 and J usage is TRBJ2-5; D is perhaps TRBD2 (6 bases). Trimming left V 2 bases short and J 4 bases short, with 17 bases between. The CDR3 has 16 residues. Germline V gives CDR1 LNHDA, CDR2 SQIVND (reference sequence). The CDR3 sequence: CASSILGQGSGETQYF. As DNA, the CDR3 is TGTGCCAGTAGTATACTAGGGCAGGGTAGCGGAGAGACCCAGTACTTC.

The chain has TRBV5-5 and TRBJ2-7; 8 bases map to TRBD1. The CDR3 runs 14 residues. The germline gives CDR1 SGHKS, CDR2 YYEKEE (reference sequence). The ends lost 2 bases at V and 6 bases at J; junction bases unmatched: 7. The CDR3: CASSFRTGRREQYF. The DNA of the CDR3 is TGTGCCAGCAGCTTTCGGACAGGGCGGCGCGAGCAGTACTTC.

This clone was observed a handful of times. The V call is TRBV25-1, the J call TRBJ2-2; tentative D call: TRBD1 (6 bases). V was clipped by 7 bases and J by 6 bases, with 18 bases between them. Germline CDR1 is MGHDK and CDR2 is SYGVNS. The CDR3 has 15 residues. CDR3 in amino acids: CASTGTNNGAGELFF. The CDR3 DNA reads as TGTGCCAGCACCGGGACAAACAATGGGGCCGGGGAGCTGTTTTTT.

The rearrangement joins TRBV9 to TRBJ2-1, with D possibly matching TRBD2 (6 bases). Germline lookup yields CDR1 SGDLS and CDR2 YYNGEE. Trimming took off 0 bases at V and 3 bases at J, with 10 bases between the two ends. This CDR3 spans 15 amino acids. CDR3 loop: CASSVDPGDYNEQFF. Written as DNA, the CDR3 is TGTGCCAGCAGCGTAGACCCGGGAGACTACAATGAGCAGTTCTTC. Supplemented by reference TRBV9 and TRBJ2-1, the full variable domain reads DSGVTQTPKHLITATGQRVTLRCSPRSGDLSVYWYQQSLDQGLQFLIQYYNGEERAKGNILERFSAQQFPDLHSELNLSSLELGDSALYFCASSVDPGDYNEQFFGPGTRLTVL.

The chain is built from TRBV7-2 and TRBJ2-1; 8 bases are shared with TRBD2. Germline CDR1 reads SGHTA; CDR2 reads FQGNSA. The V segment lost 1 base and the J segment 6 bases; nucleotides outside the gene matches: 5. The CDR3 runs 15 residues. The CDR3 DNA follows: TGTGCCAGCAGCTTAGTGTCCAGCGGGAGCAATGAGCAGTTCTTC. Translation gives CASSLVSSGSNEQFF.

The CDR3 DNA reads as TGTGCCAGCATCGGGGGCACTGAAGCTTTCTTT. Translated: CASIGGTEAFF. V and J are TRBV7-9 and TRBJ1-1; D may be TRBD1 (5 bases). Trimming left V 7 bases short and J 4 bases short, with 7 bases between. CDR3 length equals 11 residues. Per germline, CDR1 SEHNR and CDR2 FQNEAQ (reference sequence).

This clone was seen more than once but under ten times. The chain couples TRBV12-5 to TRBJ1-1; no clear D. The CDR3 runs 15 residues. V was clipped by 0 bases and J by 3 bases, with 11 bases between them. Germline values: CDR1 LGHNT, CDR2 FRNRAP. In DNA form, the CDR3 reads TGTGCTAGTGGTTTGGTAGCATCCGGGGACACTGAAGCTTTCTTT. It is translated as CASGLVASGDTEAFF.

The V and J genes are TRBV19 and TRBJ1-1, with 8 bases fitting TRBD1. From germline, CDR1 is LNHDA and CDR2 SQIVND (reference sequence). Trimming removed 6 bases from V and 3 bases from J; junction bases left unmatched: 6. The CDR3 length is 14 residues. DNA for the CDR3: TGTGCCAGTAGACCACAGGGGGAGGACACTGAAGCTTTCTTT. As protein: CASRPQGEDTEAFF.

The gene calls are TRBV4-1 and TRBJ1-5; no firm D call. Germline lookup yields CDR1 MGHRA and CDR2 YSYEKL. V lost 6 bases and J 9 bases, leaving 12 bases between the germline ends. This CDR3 contains 12 residues. CDR3: CASREIGGPQHF. In DNA form, the CDR3 reads TGCGCCAGCAGGGAGATCGGAGGGCCCCAGCATTTT.